The sequence of this T cell receptor beta chain was determined in a study of blood T cell repertoires in COVID-19 (dated by TCRdb to 2019 to 2021). Broadly, across the study: Collaborator samples came from the United States, Italy and Spain and covered acute and convalescent phases of COVID-19. The prospective study material was composed of cDNA or gDNA derived from T cells, B-cell-depleted T cells, or PBMCs. The dataset comprised deeply sampled blood TCRbeta repertoires from subjects exposed to, actively infected with, or recovered from COVID-19. The repertoires were made available in a free public database intended to serve as a resource for research on the immune response to SARS-CoV-2. Samples were obtained from the ongoing ImmuneRACE study (first 160 participants) and from about 1,300 subjects provided by 6 global collaborators. The sample metadata nearly always contained a de-identified subject ID, COVID-19 status, age in years and sex. HLA class I and class II types, where available, came from metadata supplied by the sample provider rather than from assay-based typing. Summary of the overall study and its limitations: The amount of clinical and demographic metadata varied by source and participant and was provided uncurated.

TCRbeta CDR3 regions were amplified from genomic DNA by means of the immunoSEQ Assay, a bias-controlled multiplex PCR. The original methods were these. Nucleated cell counts per sample were estimated from amplification of reference gene primers within the assay. To quantify the absolute abundance of each unique TCRbeta CDR3 rearrangement, sequence reads were collapsed and filtered. For each sample, productive Simpson clonality was calculated as the square root of Simpson's diversity index across productive rearrangements. TCRdb took this table from immuneACCESS and kept in-frame rearrangements with V and J called. Such tables lack part of the clones; where checked against another copy, unresolved V genes explain under half of the gap, and the rest is unexplained. For V, J and clone size, that table is used; D and trimming come from the DNA. For this sample there are around 300,000 clones; about 89% appear just once. The top ten clones comprise 2% to 2.5% of the sample.

The CDR3 has 18 amino acids, counting the end cysteine and phenylalanine. Only the CDR3 portion is preserved as DNA: 54 bases, with reading frame beginning at the first base. CDR1 and CDR2 were assigned from the germline V gene as SGHRS and YFSETQ. V has 0 bases trimmed and J has 6 bases trimmed; junction bases matching no gene number 14. Collaborating institutions collected whole blood in K2EDTA tubes following their own protocols. For TCRbeta analysis, collaborator samples were shipped as frozen whole blood, as isolated PBMCs, or as DNA extracted from either sample type. With respect to this clone: Which antigen it targets is not known. No quality values exist for individual bases; no much larger clone is one base distant.

The clonotype was recovered from a man aged 50 to 60 with acute or convalescent COVID-19. Material: peripheral blood. The chain couples TRBV5-1 to TRBJ2-1, and 8 junctional nucleotides match TRBD2. The sequenced DNA: TGCGCCAGCAGCTTGGCCTCCCAGCGGGGGTCGAGGGGCAATGAGCAGTTCTTC. Its protein reads: CASSLASQRGSRGNEQFF.